This TCR beta chain was captured by sequencing in a study of blood T cell repertoires in COVID-19. As for the study in general: PBMCs, B-cell-depleted T cells, or T cells were the source of the cDNA or gDNA that made up the material.

This clone was found a few times. Original analysis: For nucleated cells, counts were estimated from reference gene primer amplification. TCRdb's table, derived via immunoSEQ multiplex PCR, lists solely in-frame clones and lacks some. Clone size and V and J calls were adopted from that table, with D and trimming inferred from the DNA. The table records roughly 180,000 clones, roughly 76% of them present only once. Trimming took 5 bases from V and 6 from J; bases not matched to a gene: 7. The CDR3 runs 15 residues. CDR1 is SGHTA and CDR2 is FQGNSA in the germline V gene. This clonotype was obtained from a woman aged 45-65 years with active or convalescent COVID-19. The rearrangement uses TRBV7-2 and TRBJ1-5; 10 nucleotides line up with TRBD1. What was sequenced was peripheral blood. CDR3 loop: CASSQTGGGGQPQHF. DNA for the CDR3: TGTGCCAGCAGCCAGACAGGGGGCGGAGGTCAGCCCCAGCATTTT.